This T cell receptor beta chain was sequenced during a study of blood T cells in healthy people across ages. The ends lost 5 bases at V and 2 bases at J; junction bases unmatched: 2. CDR1 is SQVTM, CDR2 ANQGSEA, per germline. The CDR3 extends over 12 amino acids. The authors ran a second PCR of about 7 to 11 cycles using a sample-barcoded 5' primer and a J-beta primer mix. One entry per CDR3 protein results from TCRdb running MiXCR on the 5' RACE reads. The sample has more than 750,000 distinct CDR3 sequences, 25% to 30% seen once. This clonotype was seen ten or more times. This same sample was also part of a study on T cells of mothers and their children. In that study: There was no detection of any persistent microchimeric T cell clones.

The TCR was taken from a woman aged 40 to 50 in good health. The rearrangement joins TRBV29-1 to TRBJ2-7; the match to TRBD2 covers 8 bases. Sequencing was done on a sample of blood. CDR3 nucleotide sequence: TGCAGCGTTAGCGGGGGCCCCTACGAGCAGTACTTC. This encodes CSVSGGPYEQYF.